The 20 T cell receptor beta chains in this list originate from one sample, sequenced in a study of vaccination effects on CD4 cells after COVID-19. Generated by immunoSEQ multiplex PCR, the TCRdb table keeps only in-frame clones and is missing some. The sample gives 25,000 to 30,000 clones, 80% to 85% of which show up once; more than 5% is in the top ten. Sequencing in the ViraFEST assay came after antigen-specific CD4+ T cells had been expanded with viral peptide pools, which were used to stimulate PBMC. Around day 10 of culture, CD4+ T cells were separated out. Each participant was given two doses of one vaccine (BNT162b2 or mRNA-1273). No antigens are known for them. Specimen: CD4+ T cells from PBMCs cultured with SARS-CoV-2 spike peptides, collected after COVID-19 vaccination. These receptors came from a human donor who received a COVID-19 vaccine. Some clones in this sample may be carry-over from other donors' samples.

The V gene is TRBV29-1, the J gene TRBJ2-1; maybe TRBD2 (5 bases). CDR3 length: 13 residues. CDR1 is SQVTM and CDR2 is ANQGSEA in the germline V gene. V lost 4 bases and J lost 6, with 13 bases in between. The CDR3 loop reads CSVVRTSSNEQFF. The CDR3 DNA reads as TGCAGCGTTGTTCGGACTTCTTCCAATGAGCAGTTCTTC.

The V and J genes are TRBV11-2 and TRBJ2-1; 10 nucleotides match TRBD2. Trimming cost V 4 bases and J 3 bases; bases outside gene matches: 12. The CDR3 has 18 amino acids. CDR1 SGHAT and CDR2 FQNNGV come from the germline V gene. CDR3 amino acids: CASSSGVASGGYYNEQFF. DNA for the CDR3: TGTGCCAGCAGCTCGGGGGTTGCTAGCGGGGGATACTACAATGAGCAGTTCTTC.

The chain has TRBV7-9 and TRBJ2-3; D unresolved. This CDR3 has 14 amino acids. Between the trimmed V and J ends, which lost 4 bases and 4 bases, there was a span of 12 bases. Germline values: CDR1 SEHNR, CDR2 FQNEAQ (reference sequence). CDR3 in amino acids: CASSSRSPPDTQYF. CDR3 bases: TGTGCCAGCAGCTCCCGCAGTCCCCCAGATACGCAGTATTTT.

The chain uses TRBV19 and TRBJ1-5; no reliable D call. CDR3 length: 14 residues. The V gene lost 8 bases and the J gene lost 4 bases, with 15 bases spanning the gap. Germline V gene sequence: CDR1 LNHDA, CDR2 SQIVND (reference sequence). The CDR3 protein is CASPQVGFNQPQHF. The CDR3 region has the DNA TGTGCCAGTCCCCAGGTGGGTTTTAATCAGCCCCAGCATTTT.

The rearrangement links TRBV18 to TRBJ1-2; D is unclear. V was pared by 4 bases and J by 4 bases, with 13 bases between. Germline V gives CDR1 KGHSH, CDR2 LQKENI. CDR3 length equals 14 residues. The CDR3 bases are TGTGCCAGCTCACAGGAAAGCGGCGGCTATGGCTACACCTTC. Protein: CASSQESGGYGYTF.

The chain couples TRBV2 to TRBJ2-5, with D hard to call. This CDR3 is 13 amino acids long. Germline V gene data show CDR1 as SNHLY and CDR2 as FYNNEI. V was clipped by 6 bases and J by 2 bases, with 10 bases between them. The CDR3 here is CASRVGLQETQYF. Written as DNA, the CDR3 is TGTGCCAGCAGGGTGGGTCTTCAAGAGACCCAGTACTTC. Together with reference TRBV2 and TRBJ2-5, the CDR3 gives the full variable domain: EPEVTQTPSHQVTQMGQEVILRCVPISNHLYFYWYRQILGQKVEFLVSFYNNEISEKSEIFDDQFSVERPDGSNFTLKIRSTKLEDSAMYFCASRVGLQETQYFGPGTRLLVL.

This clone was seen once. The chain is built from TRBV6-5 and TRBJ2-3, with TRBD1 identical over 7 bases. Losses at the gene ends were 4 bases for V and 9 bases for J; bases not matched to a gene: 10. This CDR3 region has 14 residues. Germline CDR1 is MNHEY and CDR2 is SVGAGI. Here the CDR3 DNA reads TGTGCCAGCAGTTCGCCCGACAGGGTTAGGACGCAGTATTTT. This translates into CASSSPDRVRTQYF.

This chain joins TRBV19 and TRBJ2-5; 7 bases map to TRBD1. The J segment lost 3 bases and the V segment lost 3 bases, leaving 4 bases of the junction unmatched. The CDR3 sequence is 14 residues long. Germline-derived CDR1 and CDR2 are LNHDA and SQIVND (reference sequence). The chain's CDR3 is CASSIGTVKETQYF. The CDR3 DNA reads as TGTGCCAGTAGTATCGGGACAGTGAAAGAGACCCAGTACTTC.

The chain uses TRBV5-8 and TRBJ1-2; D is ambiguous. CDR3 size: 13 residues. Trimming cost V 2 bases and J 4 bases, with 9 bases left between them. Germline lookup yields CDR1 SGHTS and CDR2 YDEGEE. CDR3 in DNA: TGTGCCAGCAGCTTCTCCCCGAGCTATGGCTACACCTTC. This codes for CASSFSPSYGYTF.

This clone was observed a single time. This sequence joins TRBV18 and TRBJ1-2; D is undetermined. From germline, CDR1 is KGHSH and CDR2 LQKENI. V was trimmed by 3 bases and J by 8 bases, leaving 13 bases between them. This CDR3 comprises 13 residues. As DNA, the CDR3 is TGTGCCAGCTCACCCTCCCCGGCGGACGGCTACACCTTC. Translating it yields CASSPSPADGYTF.

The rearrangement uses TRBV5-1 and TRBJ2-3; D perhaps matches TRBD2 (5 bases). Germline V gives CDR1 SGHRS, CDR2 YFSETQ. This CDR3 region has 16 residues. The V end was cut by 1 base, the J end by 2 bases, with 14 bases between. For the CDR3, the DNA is TGCGCCAGCAGCTTGTCTAGCACCCCTCCCACAGATACGCAGTATTTT. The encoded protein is CASSLSSTPPTDTQYF.

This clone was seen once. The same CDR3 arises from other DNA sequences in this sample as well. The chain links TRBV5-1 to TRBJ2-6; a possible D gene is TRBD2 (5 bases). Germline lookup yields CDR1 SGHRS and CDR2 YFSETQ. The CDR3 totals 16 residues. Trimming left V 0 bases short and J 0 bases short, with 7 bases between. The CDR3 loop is CASSLGGVSGANVLTF. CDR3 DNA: TGCGCCAGCAGCTTGGGGGGAGTCTCTGGGGCCAACGTCCTGACTTTC. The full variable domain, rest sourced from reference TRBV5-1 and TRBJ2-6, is KAGVTQTPRYLIKTRGQQVTLSCSPISGHRSVSWYQQTPGQGLQFLFEYFSETQRNKGNFPGRFSGRQFSNSRSEMNVSTLELGDSALYLCASSLGGVSGANVLTFGAGSRLTVL.

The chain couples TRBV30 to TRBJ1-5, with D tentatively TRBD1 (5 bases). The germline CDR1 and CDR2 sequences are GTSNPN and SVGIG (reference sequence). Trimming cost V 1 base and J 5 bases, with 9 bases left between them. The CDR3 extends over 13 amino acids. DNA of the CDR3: TGTGCCTGGAGTGAGCAGGGTTATCAGCCCCAGCATTTT. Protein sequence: CAWSEQGYQPQHF.

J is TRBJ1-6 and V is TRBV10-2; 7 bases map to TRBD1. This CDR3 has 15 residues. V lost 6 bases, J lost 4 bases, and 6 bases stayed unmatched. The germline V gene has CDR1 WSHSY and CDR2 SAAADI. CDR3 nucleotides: TGCGCCAGCAGGGTAGCAGGGGGTTATAATTCACCCCTCCACTTT. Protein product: CASRVAGGYNSPLHF.

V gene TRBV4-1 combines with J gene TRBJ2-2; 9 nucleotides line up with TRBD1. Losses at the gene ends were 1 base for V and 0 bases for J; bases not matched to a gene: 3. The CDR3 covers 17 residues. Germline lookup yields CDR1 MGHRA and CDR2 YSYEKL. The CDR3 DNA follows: TGCGCCAGCAGCCAAGTCGGGACAGGGCCGAACACCGGGGAGCTGTTTTTT. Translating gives CASSQVGTGPNTGELFF.

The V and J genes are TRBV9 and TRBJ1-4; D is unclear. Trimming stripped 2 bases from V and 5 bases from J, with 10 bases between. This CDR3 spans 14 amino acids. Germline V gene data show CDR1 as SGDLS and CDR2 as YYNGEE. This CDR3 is CASSVRQSNEKLFF. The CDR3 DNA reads TGTGCCAGCAGCGTCCGGCAGTCGAATGAAAAACTGTTTTTT.

This CDR3 is CASSKGDNLHQPQHF. The CDR3 region has the DNA TGTGCCAGCAGTAAAGGGGACAATCTACATCAGCCCCAGCATTTT. The rearrangement links TRBV6-6 to TRBJ1-5; D possibly corresponds to TRBD1 (6 bases). Trimming shortened V by 5 bases and J by 5 bases, and 16 bases separated the two germline ends. The CDR3 length is 15 residues. Germline V lookup: CDR1 MNHNY, CDR2 SVGAGI (reference sequence).

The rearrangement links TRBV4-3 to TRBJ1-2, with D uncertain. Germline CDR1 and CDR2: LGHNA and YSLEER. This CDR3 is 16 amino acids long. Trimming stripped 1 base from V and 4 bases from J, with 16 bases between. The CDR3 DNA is TGCGCCAGCAGCCAAGGGCATGGGCTCGATACCTATGGCTACACCTTC. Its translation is CASSQGHGLDTYGYTF.

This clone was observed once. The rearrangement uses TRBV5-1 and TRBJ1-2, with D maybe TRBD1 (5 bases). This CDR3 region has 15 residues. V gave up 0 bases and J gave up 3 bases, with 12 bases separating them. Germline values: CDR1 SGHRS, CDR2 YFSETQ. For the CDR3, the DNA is TGCGCCAGCAGCTTGGGGGGGGTCGTGTACTATGGCTACACCTTC. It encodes CASSLGGVVYYGYTF.

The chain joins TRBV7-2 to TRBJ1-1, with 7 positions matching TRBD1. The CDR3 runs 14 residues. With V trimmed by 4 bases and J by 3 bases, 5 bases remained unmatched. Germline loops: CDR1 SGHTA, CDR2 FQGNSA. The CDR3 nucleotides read TGTGCCAGCAGCTCGCGACAGGGCTACACTGAAGCTTTCTTT. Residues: CASSSRQGYTEAFF.